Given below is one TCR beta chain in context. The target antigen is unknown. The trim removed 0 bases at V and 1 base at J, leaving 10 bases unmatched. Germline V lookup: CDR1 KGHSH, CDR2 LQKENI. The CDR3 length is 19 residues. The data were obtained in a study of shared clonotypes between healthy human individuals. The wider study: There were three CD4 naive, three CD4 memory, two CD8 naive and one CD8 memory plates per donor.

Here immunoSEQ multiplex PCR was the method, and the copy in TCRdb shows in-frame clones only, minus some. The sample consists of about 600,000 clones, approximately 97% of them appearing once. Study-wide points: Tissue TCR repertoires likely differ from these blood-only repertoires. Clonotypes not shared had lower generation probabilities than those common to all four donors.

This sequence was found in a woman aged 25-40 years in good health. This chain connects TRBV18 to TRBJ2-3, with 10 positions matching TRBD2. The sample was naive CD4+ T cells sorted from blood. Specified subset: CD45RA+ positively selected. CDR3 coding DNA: TGTGCCAGCTCACCACCCAGCGGGAGGGCCAAAAGCCGCACAGATACGCAGTATTTT. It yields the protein CASSPPSGRAKSRTDTQYF. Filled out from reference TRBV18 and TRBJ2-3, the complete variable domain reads NAGVMQNPRHLVRRRGQEARLRCSPMKGHSHVYWYRQLPEEGLKFMVYLQKENIIDESGMPKERFSAEFPKEGPSILRIQQVVRGDSAAYFCASSPPSGRAKSRTDTQYFGPGTRLTVL.